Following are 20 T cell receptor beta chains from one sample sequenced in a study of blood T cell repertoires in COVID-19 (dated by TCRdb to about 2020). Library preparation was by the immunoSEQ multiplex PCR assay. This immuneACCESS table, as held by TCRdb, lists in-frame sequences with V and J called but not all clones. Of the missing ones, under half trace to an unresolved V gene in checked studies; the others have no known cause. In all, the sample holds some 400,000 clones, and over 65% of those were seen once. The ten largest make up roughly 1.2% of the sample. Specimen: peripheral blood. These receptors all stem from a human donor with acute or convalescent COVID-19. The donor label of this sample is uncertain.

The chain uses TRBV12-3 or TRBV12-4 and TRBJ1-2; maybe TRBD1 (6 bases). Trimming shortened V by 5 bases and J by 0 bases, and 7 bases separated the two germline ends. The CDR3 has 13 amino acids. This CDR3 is CASSRGTNYGYTF. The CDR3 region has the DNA TGTGCCAGCAGTAGGGGGACTAACTATGGCTACACCTTC.

The CDR3 loop is CASSYSRGGSAEAFF. In nucleotides, the CDR3 is TGTGCCAGCAGTTACTCAAGGGGAGGGTCCGCTGAAGCTTTCTTT. The chain recombines TRBV6-6 with TRBJ1-1; weak D call: TRBD1 (5 bases). This CDR3 spans 15 amino acids. The V gene's germline CDR1 is MNHNY and CDR2 SVGAGI (reference sequence). Trimming took 0 bases from V and 6 from J, leaving 14 bases between them.

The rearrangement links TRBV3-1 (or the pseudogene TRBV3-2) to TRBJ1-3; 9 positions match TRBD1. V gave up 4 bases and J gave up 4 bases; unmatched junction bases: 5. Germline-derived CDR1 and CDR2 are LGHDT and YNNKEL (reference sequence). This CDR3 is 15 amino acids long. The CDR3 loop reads CASSLQGARGNTIYF. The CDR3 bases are TGTGCCAGCAGCCTACAGGGGGCGCGGGGAAACACCATATATTTT.

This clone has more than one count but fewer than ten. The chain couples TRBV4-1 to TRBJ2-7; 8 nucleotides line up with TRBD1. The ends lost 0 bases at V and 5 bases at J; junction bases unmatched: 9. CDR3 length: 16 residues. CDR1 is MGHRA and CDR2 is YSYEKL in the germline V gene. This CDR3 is CASSQDVTGVQNEQYF. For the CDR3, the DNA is TGCGCCAGCAGCCAAGACGTGACAGGGGTACAGAACGAGCAGTACTTC.

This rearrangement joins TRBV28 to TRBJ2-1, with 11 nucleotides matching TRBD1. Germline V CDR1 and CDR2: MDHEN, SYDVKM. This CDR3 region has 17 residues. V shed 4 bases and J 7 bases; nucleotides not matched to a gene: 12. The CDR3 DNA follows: TGTGCCAGCAGTTCCCCTGGAGGACAGGGGGCGTGGAATGAGCAGTTCTTC. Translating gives CASSSPGGQGAWNEQFF.

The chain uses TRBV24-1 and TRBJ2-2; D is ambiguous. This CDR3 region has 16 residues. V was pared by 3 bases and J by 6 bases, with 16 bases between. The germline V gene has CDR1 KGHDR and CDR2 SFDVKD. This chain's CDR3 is CATSDTWRGAPGELFF. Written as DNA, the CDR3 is TGTGCCACCAGTGATACCTGGCGTGGAGCGCCCGGGGAGCTGTTTTTT.

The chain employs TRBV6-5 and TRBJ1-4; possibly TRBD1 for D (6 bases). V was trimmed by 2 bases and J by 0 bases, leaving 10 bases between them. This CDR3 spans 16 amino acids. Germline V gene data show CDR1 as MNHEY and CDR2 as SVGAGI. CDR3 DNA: TGTGCCAGCAGTTACGGGGCAGGGGCAACTAATGAAAAACTGTTTTTT. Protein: CASSYGAGATNEKLFF.

The CDR3 nucleotides are TGTGCCAGCGGGGTACTAGAAGAGAGCGAGCAGTACTTC. It translates to CASGVLEESEQYF. The V call is TRBV21-1, the J call TRBJ2-7; the table calls TRBD2, which could not be checked here. TRBV21-1 is described as a pseudogene. The CDR3 is made up of 13 amino acids.

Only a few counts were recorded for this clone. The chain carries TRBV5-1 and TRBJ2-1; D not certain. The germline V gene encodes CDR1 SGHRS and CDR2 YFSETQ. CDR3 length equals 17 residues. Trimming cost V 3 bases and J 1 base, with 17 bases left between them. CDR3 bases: TGCGCCAGCAGCTCCGCGCGGTGGTCCGTGTCCTACAATGAGCAGTTCTTC. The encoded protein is CASSSARWSVSYNEQFF. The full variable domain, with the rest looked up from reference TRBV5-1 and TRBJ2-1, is KAGVTQTPRYLIKTRGQQVTLSCSPISGHRSVSWYQQTPGQGLQFLFEYFSETQRNKGNFPGRFSGRQFSNSRSEMNVSTLELGDSALYLCASSSARWSVSYNEQFFGPGTRLTVL.

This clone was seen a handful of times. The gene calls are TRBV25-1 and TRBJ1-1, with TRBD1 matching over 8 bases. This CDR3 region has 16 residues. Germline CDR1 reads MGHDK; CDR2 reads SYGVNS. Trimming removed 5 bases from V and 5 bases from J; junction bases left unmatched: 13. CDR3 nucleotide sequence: TGTGCCAGCAGTATTCGGTGGACAGGGTTGAGGACTGAAGCTTTCTTT. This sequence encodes CASSIRWTGLRTEAFF.

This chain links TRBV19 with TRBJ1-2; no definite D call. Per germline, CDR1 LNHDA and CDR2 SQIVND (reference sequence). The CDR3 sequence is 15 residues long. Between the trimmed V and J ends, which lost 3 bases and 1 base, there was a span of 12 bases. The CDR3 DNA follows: TGTGCCAGTAGTATCGGCGGCTTAAATAACTATGGCTACACCTTC. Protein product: CASSIGGLNNYGYTF.

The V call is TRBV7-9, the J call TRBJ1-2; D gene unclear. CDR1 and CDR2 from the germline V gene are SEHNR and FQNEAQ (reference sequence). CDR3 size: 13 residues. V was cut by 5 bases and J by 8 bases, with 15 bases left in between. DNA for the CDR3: TGTGCCAGCAGCCGCCGCGGCCAACTAGGCTACACCTTC. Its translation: CASSRRGQLGYTF.

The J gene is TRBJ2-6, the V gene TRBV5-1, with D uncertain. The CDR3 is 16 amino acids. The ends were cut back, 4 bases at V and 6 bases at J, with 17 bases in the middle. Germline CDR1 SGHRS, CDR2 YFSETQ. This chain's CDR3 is CASSPLAGSKANVLTF. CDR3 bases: TGCGCCAGCAGCCCCCTCGCAGGTTCTAAGGCCAACGTCCTGACTTTC.

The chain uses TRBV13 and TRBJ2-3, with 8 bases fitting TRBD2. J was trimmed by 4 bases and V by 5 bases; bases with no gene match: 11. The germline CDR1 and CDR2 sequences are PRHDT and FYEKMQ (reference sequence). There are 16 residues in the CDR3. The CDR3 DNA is TGTGCCAGCAGCCGCCCACGGGGGGGCCGGGCAGATACGCAGTATTTT. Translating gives CASSRPRGGRADTQYF.

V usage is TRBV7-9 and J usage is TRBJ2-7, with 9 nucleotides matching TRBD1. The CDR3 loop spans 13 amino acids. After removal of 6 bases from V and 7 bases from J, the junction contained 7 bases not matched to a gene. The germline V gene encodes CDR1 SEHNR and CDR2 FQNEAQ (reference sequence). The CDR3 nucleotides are TGTGCCAGCAGTCGGACAGGGGAGGGTGAGCAGTACTTC. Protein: CASSRTGEGEQYF.

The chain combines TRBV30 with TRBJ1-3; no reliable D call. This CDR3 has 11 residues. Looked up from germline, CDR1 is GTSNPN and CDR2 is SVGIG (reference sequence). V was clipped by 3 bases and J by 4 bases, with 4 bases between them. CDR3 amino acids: CAWSYGNTIYF. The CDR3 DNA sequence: TGTGCCTGGAGCTACGGAAACACCATATATTTT.

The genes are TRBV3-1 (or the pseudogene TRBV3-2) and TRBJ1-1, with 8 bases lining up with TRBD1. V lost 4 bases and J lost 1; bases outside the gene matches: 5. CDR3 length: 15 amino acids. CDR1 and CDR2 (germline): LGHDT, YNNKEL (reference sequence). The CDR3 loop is CASSLIGQGNTEAFF. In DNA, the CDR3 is TGTGCCAGCAGCCTAATAGGACAGGGGAACACTGAAGCTTTCTTT.

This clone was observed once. The CDR3 protein is CASSRSGGFHTDTQYF. The CDR3 DNA follows: TGTGCCAGCAGCCGCTCGGGGGGGTTTCACACAGATACGCAGTATTTT. The chain recombines TRBV3-1 (or the pseudogene TRBV3-2) with TRBJ2-3, with 8 bases that match TRBD2. Germline loops: CDR1 LGHDT, CDR2 YNNKEL (reference sequence). Unmatched junction bases numbered 8, after V lost 4 bases and J lost 2 bases. CDR3 length: 16 residues.

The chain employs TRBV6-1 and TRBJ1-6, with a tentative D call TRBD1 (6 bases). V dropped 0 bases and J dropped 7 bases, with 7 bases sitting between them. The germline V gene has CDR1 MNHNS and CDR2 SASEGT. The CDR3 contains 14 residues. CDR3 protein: CASSEAGQNSPLHF. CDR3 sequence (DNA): TGTGCCAGCAGTGAAGCGGGACAAAATTCACCCCTCCACTTT.

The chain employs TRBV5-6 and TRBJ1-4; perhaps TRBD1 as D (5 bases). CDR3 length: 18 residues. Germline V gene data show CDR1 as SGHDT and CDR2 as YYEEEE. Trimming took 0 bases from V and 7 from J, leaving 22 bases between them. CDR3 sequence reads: CASSLVTGRRGSSEKLFF. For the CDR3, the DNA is TGTGCCAGCAGCTTGGTAACGGGCAGGCGGGGCTCTTCTGAAAAACTGTTTTTT.